The next 18 T cell receptor beta chains were all read from a single sample in a study of blood T cell repertoires in COVID-19. Here immunoSEQ multiplex PCR was the method, and the copy in TCRdb shows in-frame clones only, minus some. Of 52,000 or so clones listed, 82% were seen once; the top ten hold 11% to 15%. Material for sequencing was peripheral blood. These TCRs come from a human donor in a cohort sampled during active COVID-19.

There are a few counts of this clone. The rearrangement links TRBV4-1 to TRBJ1-1; TRBD1 matches at 7 bases. Germline V gene lookup returns CDR1 MGHRA and CDR2 YSYEKL. This CDR3 contains 15 residues. Trimming cost V 5 bases and J 0 bases; bases outside gene matches: 6. CDR3 in DNA: TGCGCCAGCAGCAGAGGGACAGTTGTGAACACTGAAGCTTTCTTT. This codes for CASSRGTVVNTEAFF.

The genes are TRBV6-5 and TRBJ1-1, with a possible D match to TRBD1 (5 bases). The CDR3 extends over 16 amino acids. Trimming shortened V by 0 bases and J by 1 base, and 12 bases separated the two germline ends. CDR1 and CDR2 (germline): MNHEY, SVGAGI. CDR3 bases: TGTGCCAGCAGTTACTCGACGGCCAGGGCGAACACTGAAGCTTTCTTT. Protein: CASSYSTARANTEAFF.

This clone turned up a few times. The chain couples TRBV28 to TRBJ2-1; the match to TRBD1 covers 7 bases. The CDR3 is 17 residues long. With V trimmed by 3 bases and J by 2 bases, 10 bases remained unmatched. Germline CDR1 is MDHEN and CDR2 is SYDVKM. The CDR3 nucleotides are TGTGCCAGCAGTTTGCCCACACAGGGGATAACCTACAATGAGCAGTTCTTC. It encodes CASSLPTQGITYNEQFF.

Here the CDR3 DNA reads TGTGCCTGGAGCTGGACTAGCGGGAGAGACGAGCAGTACTTC. Translation gives CAWSWTSGRDEQYF. The chain links TRBV30 to TRBJ2-7, with 13 positions matching TRBD2. Looked up from germline, CDR1 is GTSNPN and CDR2 is SVGIG (reference sequence). Unmatched junction bases numbered 4, after V lost 3 bases and J lost 5 bases. CDR3 size: 14 residues.

There are a few counts of this clone. V usage is TRBV15 and J usage is TRBJ2-1; the match to TRBD2 covers 12 bases. Germline V lookup: CDR1 LNHNV, CDR2 YYDKDF (reference sequence). Losses at the gene ends were 7 bases for V and 4 bases for J; bases not matched to a gene: 14. CDR3 length: 18 residues. In nucleotides, the CDR3 is TGTGCCACCACACCCCGTTCTAGCGGGAGGGTCTATTACAATGAGCAGTTCTTC. Encoded protein: CATTPRSSGRVYYNEQFF.

The chain employs TRBV7-6 and TRBJ2-5; 10 bases match TRBD2. Germline CDR1 and CDR2: SGHVS and FNYEAQ. This CDR3 region has 17 residues. Trimming took 0 bases from V and 4 from J; bases not matched to a gene: 8. The CDR3: CASSLAGSGGKSETQYF. The CDR3 DNA sequence: TGTGCCAGCAGCTTAGCGGGTAGCGGGGGGAAGTCAGAGACCCAGTACTTC.

The chain has TRBV7-2 and TRBJ2-3; 9 bases are a match to TRBD2. CDR1 is SGHTA and CDR2 is FQGNSA in the germline V gene. Unmatched junction bases numbered 7, after V lost 1 base and J lost 5 bases. This CDR3 has 16 amino acids. DNA for the CDR3: TGTGCCAGCAGCTTAGATTTGCGGGGGGGCGGAGATACGCAGTATTTT. Its protein product is CASSLDLRGGGDTQYF.

This chain uses TRBV24-1 with TRBJ1-2, with unresolved D. The V end lost 3 bases, the J end lost 0 bases, and 7 bases lay between the germline ends. The CDR3 extends over 14 amino acids. CDR1 is KGHDR and CDR2 is SFDVKD in the germline V gene. The chain's CDR3 is CATSDPTTNYGYTF. The CDR3 DNA reads TGTGCCACCAGTGATCCGACAACTAACTATGGCTACACCTTC.

The chain recombines TRBV3-1 (or the pseudogene TRBV3-2) with TRBJ2-7; a weak D match, TRBD1 (5 bases). The CDR3 totals 15 residues. The germline V gene encodes CDR1 LGHDT and CDR2 YNNKEL (reference sequence). Trimming took off 4 bases at V and 2 bases at J, with 15 bases between the two ends. The CDR3 DNA follows: TGTGCCAGCAGCCCCCCGAAAGGACATGCCTACGAGCAGTACTTC. Residues: CASSPPKGHAYEQYF.

The chain employs TRBV7-8 and TRBJ2-2; possibly TRBD1 for D (5 bases). There are 15 residues in the CDR3. The ends were cut back, 5 bases at V and 4 bases at J, with 14 bases in the middle. Germline V gene lookup returns CDR1 SGHVS and CDR2 FQNEAQ. The CDR3 nucleotides read TGTGCCAGCAGCATAGGGGCCGAAGGCACCGGGGAGCTGTTTTTT. It translates to CASSIGAEGTGELFF.

This chain joins TRBV9 and TRBJ1-3, with D possibly matching TRBD1 (6 bases). Germline CDR1 reads SGDLS; CDR2 reads YYNGEE. CDR3 size: 16 residues. The V and J ends lost 0 bases and 3 bases respectively, with 13 bases between them. CDR3 residues: CASSVVSQGVGNTIYF. The CDR3 DNA sequence: TGTGCCAGCAGCGTAGTCTCACAGGGCGTTGGAAACACCATATATTTT.

This clone appeared a few times. This chain joins TRBV19 and TRBJ2-1; 13 positions agree with TRBD2. The CDR3 runs 14 residues. The junction had 1 base not matched to a gene; V was cut back by 6 bases and J by 5 bases. CDR1 and CDR2 from the germline V gene are LNHDA and SQIVND (reference sequence). The CDR3 DNA reads TGTGCCAGTAGACTAGCGGGGGGGAACAATGAGCAGTTCTTC. As protein: CASRLAGGNNEQFF.

This chain joins TRBV7-9 and TRBJ2-5; possibly TRBD1 for D (6 bases). The CDR3 sequence is 15 residues long. The V gene's germline CDR1 is SEHNR and CDR2 FQNEAQ (reference sequence). The ends were cut back, 1 base at V and 1 base at J, with 10 bases in the middle. The CDR3 DNA follows: TGTGCCAGCAGCTTAGACAGGGAAATCCAAGAGACCCAGTACTTC. Encoded protein: CASSLDREIQETQYF.

The rearrangement uses TRBV2 and TRBJ1-5, with TRBD1 as a possible D gene (6 bases). The CDR3 loop spans 15 amino acids. Trimming removed 8 bases at V and 1 base at J, with 15 bases between. Per the germline V gene, CDR1 is SNHLY and CDR2 is FYNNEI. The CDR3 is CASRGAGVSNQPQHF. The CDR3 DNA reads as TGTGCCAGCCGCGGAGCAGGGGTCAGCAATCAGCCCCAGCATTTT.

The V and J genes are TRBV19 and TRBJ2-3, with D possibly TRBD1 on 5 matching bases. The CDR3 runs 17 residues. Trimming left V 5 bases short and J 5 bases short, with 23 bases between. The germline gives CDR1 LNHDA, CDR2 SQIVND (reference sequence). The CDR3 region has the DNA TGTGCCAGTAGTCCCCAGCCTGGGGCCTGGGCTGGAGATACGCAGTATTTT. It specifies CASSPQPGAWAGDTQYF.

The V gene is TRBV27, the J gene TRBJ2-1; a weak D match, TRBD1 (5 bases). CDR1 MNHEY and CDR2 SMNVEV come from the germline V gene (reference sequence). Between the trimmed V and J ends, which lost 8 bases and 8 bases, there was a span of 10 bases. This CDR3 comprises 11 residues. CDR3 amino acids: CASAWGHEQFF. Here the CDR3 DNA reads TGTGCCAGCGCCTGGGGCCATGAGCAGTTCTTC.

The chain uses TRBV4-1 and TRBJ2-7; D is uncertain. Trimming stripped 0 bases from V and 3 bases from J, with 9 bases between. Germline V lookup: CDR1 MGHRA, CDR2 YSYEKL. The CDR3 has 14 amino acids. CDR3 loop: CASSQDNRFYEQYF. In DNA, the CDR3 is TGCGCCAGCAGCCAAGATAATCGGTTCTACGAGCAGTACTTC.

The table lists this clone with a count of one. The genes are TRBV7-8 and TRBJ1-2; D call uncertain. Germline V gene lookup returns CDR1 SGHVS and CDR2 FQNEAQ. V was clipped by 5 bases and J by 5 bases, with 12 bases between them. The CDR3 is 13 residues long. In nucleotides, the CDR3 is TGTGCCAGCAGCCCTGGGAGTACATATGGCTACACCTTC. Residues: CASSPGSTYGYTF. Looking up the rest from reference TRBV7-8 and TRBJ1-2 gives the full variable domain: GAGVSQSPRYKVAKRGQDVALRCDPISGHVSLFWYQQALGQGPEFLTYFQNEAQLDKSGLPSDRFFAERPEGSVSTLKIQRTQQEDSAVYLCASSPGSTYGYTFGSGTRLTVV.